These T cell receptor beta chains were read from a single sample in a study of monozygotic twins with inflammatory bowel disease. After re-calling the 5' RACE reads, TCRdb lists one entry per CDR3 protein, DNA absent. The ten most abundant clones cover around 1.2% of a sample with 110,000 to 150,000 distinct CDR3 sequences. Sequenced sample: blood. All receptors derive from a human donor with ulcerative colitis or Crohn's disease, or a healthy co-twin of an affected twin (not recorded which). Each CDR3 is given with its conserved first and last residue.

V,J,CDR3
TRBV7-9,TRBJ2-1,CASSLVRRDRGSNEQFF
TRBV3-1,TRBJ2-1,CASSQDRHNEQFF
TRBV9,TRBJ2-7,CASSVEDSGRHEQYF
TRBV18,TRBJ2-6,CASSPSGQGLDGANVLTF
TRBV6-5,TRBJ2-2,CASSYRAGRGLWYGELFF
TRBV7-8,TRBJ2-5,CASSRSGLAGAGGSETQYF
TRBV6-5,TRBJ2-3,CASSYSGTGRKTDTQYF
TRBV29-1,TRBJ1-1,CSVEGGDLLPLTEAFF
TRBV7-2,TRBJ2-7,CASSLNAASDSYEQYF
TRBV6-5,TRBJ2-5,CASSYRVKRTQYF
TRBV19,TRBJ2-5,CASTDRIQVTQYF
TRBV7-8,TRBJ2-1,CASSPEFYSYNEQFF
TRBV6-1,TRBJ2-2,CASSNQATGELFF
TRBV11-2,TRBJ2-7,CASSLVRGSSYEQYF
TRBV5-1,TRBJ1-4,CASSLSGANEKLFF
TRBV20-1,TRBJ2-1,CSARGGGQTIYNEQFF